The 9 T cell receptor beta chains below come from one sample, sequenced in a study of cytomegalovirus exposure and HLA in healthy donors. Both 60 Vbeta primers and 13 Jbeta primers went into the PCR. Sequencing used immunoSEQ multiplex PCR; TCRdb keeps in-frame clones, though not all of them. The table lists roughly 200,000 clones, with about 6.8% in the top ten. Sequenced material: PBMCs. The receptors derive from a man aged 30 to 39 in good health and CMV-seronegative.

V usage is TRBV29-1 and J usage is TRBJ1-5; TRBD1 matches 7 bases. The V gene's germline CDR1 is SQVTM and CDR2 ANQGSEA. The trim removed 7 bases at V and 4 bases at J, leaving 7 bases unmatched. The CDR3 is made up of 13 amino acids. The CDR3 coding sequence is TGCAGCGCCAACACAGGGGAGAATCAGCCCCAGCATTTT. The encoded protein is CSANTGENQPQHF. The full variable domain, completed using reference TRBV29-1 and TRBJ1-5, is SAVISQKPSRDICQRGTSLTIQCQVDSQVTMMFWYRQQPGQSLTLIATANQGSEATYESGFVIDKFPISRPNLTFSTLTVSNMSPEDSSIYLCSANTGENQPQHFGDGTRLSIL.

The rearrangement joins TRBV7-2 to TRBJ1-3; TRBD1 aligns across 7 bases. CDR1 is SGHTA and CDR2 is FQGNSA in the germline V gene. The CDR3 has 16 residues. V was pared by 0 bases and J by 0 bases, with 2 bases of the junction left unmatched. CDR3 DNA: TGTGCCAGCAGCTTAGCGGGGACAGTCTCTGGAAACACCATATATTTT. It yields the protein CASSLAGTVSGNTIYF.

The chain links TRBV7-9 to TRBJ1-1, with 8 bases matching TRBD1. The germline V gene encodes CDR1 SEHNR and CDR2 FQNEAQ (reference sequence). The CDR3 consists of 14 residues. V was clipped by 3 bases and J by 4 bases; unmatched bases: 4. The CDR3 region has the DNA TGTGCCAGCAGCTTCGGCACAGGGGGCACTGAAGCTTTCTTT. This sequence encodes CASSFGTGGTEAFF. The variable domain in full, with the rest retrieved from reference TRBV7-9 and TRBJ1-1, is DTGVSQNPRHKITKRGQNVTFRCDPISEHNRLYWYRQTLGQGPEFLTYFQNEAQLEKSRLLSDRFSAERPKGSFSTLEIQRTEQGDSAMYLCASSFGTGGTEAFFGQGTRLTVV.

The chain employs TRBV10-3 and TRBJ2-1; D may be TRBD1 (6 bases). This CDR3 is built from 13 residues. The V gene lost 7 bases and the J gene lost 6 bases, with 13 bases spanning the gap. The V gene's germline CDR1 is ENHRY and CDR2 SYGVKD. CDR3 nucleotides: TGTGCCATCAAAACTAGGACAGCCAATGAGCAGTTCTTC. It codes for CAIKTRTANEQFF.

The chain has TRBV4-3 and TRBJ1-2; no clear D. The germline CDR1 and CDR2 sequences are LGHNA and YSLEER. The CDR3 totals 14 residues. V lost 0 bases and J 5 bases, leaving 10 bases between the germline ends. CDR3 in amino acids: CASSQDAVGYGYTF. The CDR3 DNA reads as TGCGCCAGCAGCCAAGACGCGGTTGGTTATGGCTACACCTTC.

The chain is built from TRBV28 and TRBJ1-1; TRBD1 aligns across 8 bases. There are 15 residues in the CDR3. Germline values: CDR1 MDHEN, CDR2 SYDVKM. With 1 base clipped from V and 4 bases from J, the junction kept 5 bases outside the gene matches. CDR3 nucleotides: TGTGCCAGCAGTTTATCTGCAGGGGGCCCCACTGAAGCTTTCTTT. Translating gives CASSLSAGGPTEAFF. Looking up the rest from reference TRBV28 and TRBJ1-1 gives the full variable domain: DVKVTQSSRYLVKRTGEKVFLECVQDMDHENMFWYRQDPGLGLRLIYFSYDVKMKEKGDIPEGYSVSREKKERFSLILESASTNQTSMYLCASSLSAGGPTEAFFGQGTRLTVV.

The chain combines TRBV18 with TRBJ2-5, with 10 bases identical to TRBD2. The end of the DNA fits TRBJ2-7 better, so the J call may be wrong. The germline V gene encodes CDR1 KGHSH and CDR2 LQKENI. CDR3 length: 14 residues. CDR3: CASSPTSGVHEQYF. The CDR3 nucleotides are TGTGCCAGCTCGCCAACTAGCGGGGTCCACGAGCAGTACTTC.

This chain joins TRBV9 and TRBJ1-3; D is unresolved. Germline V gene sequence: CDR1 SGDLS, CDR2 YYNGEE. The CDR3 is 19 residues long. The V gene lost 4 bases and the J gene lost 0 bases, with 23 bases spanning the gap. CDR3 sequence: CASSPHPGDSRSSGNTIYF. The CDR3 bases are TGTGCCAGCAGCCCCCATCCCGGGGATTCGAGGAGCTCTGGAAACACCATATATTTT.

To note about this clone: Other DNA sequences in this specimen translate into the identical CDR3. This chain connects TRBV7-9 to TRBJ2-7, with a tentative D call TRBD2 (5 bases). From germline, CDR1 is SEHNR and CDR2 FQNEAQ (reference sequence). Trimming stripped 2 bases from V and 5 bases from J, with 7 bases between. The CDR3 totals 12 residues. CDR3 sequence (DNA): TGTGCCAGCAGCTTATCCGGGAACGAGCAGTACTTC. Translating gives CASSLSGNEQYF.